A single TCR beta chain is shown here with its context. What this receptor recognizes is not known. Per-nucleotide qualities are absent, and no much larger clonotype sits a single base away. The data are from a study of blood T cell repertoires in COVID-19 (dated by TCRdb to the early 2020s). At the level of the whole study: Samples from collaborators originated in the United States, Italy and Spain and spanned both the acute and convalescent phases of COVID-19. The material from the prospective study consisted of cDNA or gDNA derived from T cells, B-cell-depleted T cells, or PBMCs. Where available, HLA class I and class II types were taken from metadata supplied by the sample provider and were not determined by assay-based typing. A de-identified subject ID, COVID-19 status, age in years and sex were almost always included in the sample metadata. Deeply sampled blood TCRbeta repertoires from subjects exposed to, actively infected with, or recovered from COVID-19 were included in the dataset. The samples were drawn from the first 160 participants of the ongoing ImmuneRACE study and from 1,254 subjects provided by 6 global collaborators. The repertoires were released in a freely available public database meant as a resource for research on the immune response to SARS-CoV-2.

One collaborating source in Seattle enrolled patients during active infection and followed them longitudinally through the course of disease. Collaborating institutions collected whole blood in K2EDTA tubes following their own protocols. For TCRbeta analysis, collaborators shipped samples as frozen whole blood, isolated PBMCs, or DNA extracted from either of those sample types. The germline V end is reduced by 3 bases and the J end by 4 bases; junction bases left unmatched: 9. The CDR3 starts with the cysteine, ends with the phenylalanine, and has 16 residues. Only the CDR3 DNA stays, 48 bases, in frame from base 1. CDR1 and CDR2, looked up from the germline V gene, are KGHSH and LQKENI. Findings and caveats that apply to the study as a whole: Clinical and demographic metadata were provided uncurated, with the amount varying by source and participant.

TCRbeta CDR3 regions were amplified from genomic DNA using the immunoSEQ Assay, a bias-controlled multiplex PCR. Under the source paper's analysis protocol: Within the assay, amplification of reference gene primers was used to estimate how many nucleated cells each sample contained. To quantify the absolute abundance of each unique TCRbeta CDR3 rearrangement, sequence reads were collapsed and filtered. For each sample, productive Simpson clonality was calculated by taking the square root of Simpson's diversity index across productive rearrangements. TCRdb took this table from immuneACCESS and kept in-frame rearrangements with V and J called. Such tables lack part of the clones; where checked against another copy, unresolved V genes explain under half of the gap, and the rest is unexplained. V, J and clone size were drawn from that table, and D and trimming were deduced from the DNA. This sample comprises under 200,000 clones, approximately 87% of them detected only once. The top ten clones comprise approximately 10% of the sample.

The sequencing sample was made of peripheral blood. Recombination joined TRBV18 with TRBJ2-5; the junction holds 9 bases that match TRBD1. This clonotype was obtained from a woman in her 70s with COVID-19, enrolled during active disease. The CDR3 protein is CASSPQTGQGGETQYF. The DNA sequence follows: TGTGCCAGCTCACCTCAAACGGGACAGGGAGGAGAGACCCAGTACTTC. Outside the CDR3, residues come from the reference TRBV18 and TRBJ2-5 proteins, so the full variable domain is: NAGVMQNPRHLVRRRGQEARLRCSPMKGHSHVYWYRQLPEEGLKFMVYLQKENIIDESGMPKERFSAEFPKEGPSILRIQQVVRGDSAAYFCASSPQTGQGGETQYFGPGTRLLVL.